This T cell receptor (beta chain) was captured by sequencing in a study of T cell changes during pregnancy in multiple sclerosis. In this sample, this clone turned up once. TCRdb keeps only in-frame clones here, not all; method: immunoSEQ multiplex PCR. This sample has about 100,000 clones; approximately 92% occur once, and the top ten carry more than 1.5%. The source was peripheral blood, collected after pregnancy. The receptor was isolated from a female donor with multiple sclerosis, enrolled in a pregnancy study.

Here the CDR3 DNA reads TGCGCCAGCAGCTTATTAGCGGGAGGAGGGGAGACCCAGTACTTC. Residues: CASSLLAGGGETQYF. The chain couples TRBV5-1 to TRBJ2-5, with TRBD2 matching over 10 bases. Looked up from germline, CDR1 is SGHRS and CDR2 is YFSETQ. The J segment lost 5 bases and the V segment lost 2 bases, leaving 6 bases of the junction unmatched. The CDR3 has 15 amino acids.